Below, 21 T cell receptor beta chains from the same sample are listed, as sequenced in a study of blood T cell repertoires in COVID-19. The table came from immunoSEQ multiplex PCR; TCRdb's copy has only in-frame clones and leaves some out. Counted here are around 310,000 clones, 89% occurring once; the ten biggest clones make up around 12%. The source material was peripheral blood. All receptors derive from a woman aged 55-69 years with acute or convalescent COVID-19.

A remark on this clone: Within the sample, other DNA sequences also encode this same CDR3. The chain uses TRBV7-2 and TRBJ1-1; no clear D gene. The germline V gene has CDR1 SGHTA and CDR2 FQGNSA. The CDR3 length is 13 residues. The V gene lost 1 base and the J gene lost 5 bases, with 8 bases spanning the gap. CDR3 amino acids: CASSLGAGTEAFF. The CDR3 DNA follows: TGTGCCAGCAGCTTAGGGGCGGGGACTGAAGCTTTCTTT.

The chain employs TRBV18 and TRBJ2-5; 9 nucleotides line up with TRBD2. Germline V gene data show CDR1 as KGHSH and CDR2 as LQKENI. The CDR3 consists of 20 residues. Trimming removed 1 base from V and 2 bases from J; junction bases left unmatched: 17. The CDR3 protein is CASSPLRDVSSREGQETQYF. The CDR3 DNA reads TGTGCCAGCTCACCACTTAGGGACGTCTCTTCGCGGGAGGGACAAGAGACCCAGTACTTC.

The V gene is TRBV24-1, the J gene TRBJ1-2; 7 nucleotides line up with TRBD1. CDR1 is KGHDR and CDR2 is SFDVKD in the germline V gene. The CDR3 covers 14 residues. Unmatched junction bases numbered 3, after V lost 3 bases and J lost 3 bases. The CDR3 sequence is CATSDGQEHYGYTF. CDR3 coding DNA: TGTGCCACCAGTGATGGACAGGAACACTATGGCTACACCTTC.

The chain is built from TRBV9 and TRBJ1-3; 8 bases fit TRBD1. Germline assignment: CDR1 SGDLS and CDR2 YYNGEE. The CDR3 has 15 amino acids. The V gene end was trimmed by 3 bases and the J gene end by 2 bases; junction bases not matched to a gene: 4. The CDR3 coding sequence is TGTGCCAGCAGCGGAGGACAGGGCCCTGGAAACACCATATATTTT. The encoded protein is CASSGGQGPGNTIYF.

The CDR3 DNA is TGTGCCAGCACAGGTGCAGCGGGGACCCAGTACTTC. Its protein product is CASTGAAGTQYF. This chain joins TRBV2 and TRBJ2-5; D might be TRBD2 (6 bases). Germline V gene sequence: CDR1 SNHLY, CDR2 FYNNEI. The CDR3 runs to 12 residues. V lost 7 bases and J 7 bases, leaving 13 bases between the germline ends.

This clone was observed a single time. This chain uses TRBV28 with TRBJ1-1; tentative D call: TRBD1 (5 bases). Germline V gene sequence: CDR1 MDHEN, CDR2 SYDVKM. Trimming pared 5 bases from V and 5 bases from J, leaving 21 bases between. This CDR3 has 16 residues. The CDR3 sequence is CASSHPTRGRTTEAFF. CDR3 DNA sequence: TGTGCCAGCAGTCACCCGACGCGGGGCCGGACTACTGAAGCTTTCTTT.

The chain joins TRBV7-2 to TRBJ2-3; TRBD2 agrees at 10 bases. The CDR3 is made up of 14 amino acids. V was pared by 5 bases and J by 5 bases, with 4 bases of the junction left unmatched. CDR1 is SGHTA, CDR2 FQGNSA, per germline. The CDR3 bases are TGTGCCAGCAGCGCTAGCGGGGGCCGAGATACGCAGTATTTT. Translating gives CASSASGGRDTQYF.

The chain couples TRBV7-2 to TRBJ1-6, with TRBD1 as a possible D gene (5 bases). This CDR3 is built from 15 residues. V lost 5 bases and J 6 bases, leaving 14 bases between the germline ends. Germline CDR1 SGHTA, CDR2 FQGNSA. CDR3 in amino acids: CASSLSRGINSPLHF. The CDR3 region has the DNA TGTGCCAGCAGCCTCAGCCGGGGGATTAATTCACCCCTCCACTTT.

The chain combines TRBV12-3 or TRBV12-4 with TRBJ2-3; 7 bases align to TRBD1. V shed 6 bases, J shed 6 bases, and the junction held 6 bases outside the gene matches. The CDR3 is 13 residues long. This CDR3 reads CASSLTGADTQYF. CDR3 coding DNA: TGTGCCAGCAGCCTTACAGGGGCCGATACGCAGTATTTT.

The chain carries TRBV24-1 and TRBJ2-1; weak D call: TRBD2 (5 bases). The V end was cut by 0 bases, the J end by 12 bases, with 20 bases between. Germline V CDR1 and CDR2: KGHDR, SFDVKD. The CDR3 spans 16 residues. In DNA, the CDR3 is TGTGCCACCAGTGATTTGGCCGGATTTGGGATCGAGGGGCAGTTCTTC. It is translated as CATSDLAGFGIEGQFF.

The chain couples TRBV28 to TRBJ2-5; D is undetermined. This CDR3 has 14 residues. V was cut by 6 bases and J by 4 bases, with 15 bases left in between. CDR1 and CDR2 (germline): MDHEN, SYDVKM. CDR3 sequence (DNA): TGTGCCAGCAGGCCGTACCTAACGGGAGAGACCCAGTACTTC. It translates to CASRPYLTGETQYF.

Here the CDR3 DNA reads TGTGCCAGCTCGACACTTTGGACAGGGGATCAGGAGACCCAGTACTTC. This encodes CASSTLWTGDQETQYF. V usage is TRBV18 and J usage is TRBJ2-5, with 9 bases aligning to TRBD1. The V segment lost 6 bases and the J segment 5 bases; nucleotides outside the gene matches: 13. Germline-derived CDR1 and CDR2 are KGHSH and LQKENI. The CDR3 is 16 amino acids.

This chain connects TRBV19 to TRBJ1-5; TRBD1 agrees at 7 bases. This CDR3 has 15 residues. With V trimmed by 6 bases and J by 10 bases, 15 bases remained unmatched. The germline V gene has CDR1 LNHDA and CDR2 SQIVND (reference sequence). The CDR3, as DNA: TGTGCCAGTAGGGGACAGACGGGGAGAATCAGCCCCCAGCATTTT. Translating it yields CASRGQTGRISPQHF.

This sequence joins TRBV6-2 or TRBV6-3 and TRBJ1-5; 9 bases line up with TRBD1. Trimming at V came to 5 bases and at J to 4 bases, leaving 6 bases not matched to a gene. Germline lookup yields CDR1 MNHEY and CDR2 SVGEGT. The CDR3 has 15 amino acids. CDR3 in DNA: TGTGCCAGCAGTCAACCGGGACAGGGAAATCAGCCCCAGCATTTT. Amino acids: CASSQPGQGNQPQHF.

The rearrangement joins TRBV4-3 to TRBJ2-1; no clear D. The CDR3 loop spans 13 amino acids. The germline V gene has CDR1 LGHNA and CDR2 YSLEER. Trimming left V 0 bases short and J 5 bases short, with 5 bases between. CDR3 in DNA: TGCGCCAGCAGCCAAGAAACGGACAATGAGCAGTTCTTC. It yields the protein CASSQETDNEQFF.

The V and J genes are TRBV29-1 and TRBJ2-2, with TRBD2 matching over 7 bases. Germline V CDR1 and CDR2: SQVTM, ANQGSEA. The CDR3 is 14 residues long. V lost 6 bases to trimming and J lost 3 bases; unmatched junction nucleotides: 7. The CDR3 DNA reads TGCAGCGTCAGAGCGGGGCTCGACACCGGGGAGCTGTTTTTT. Its translation is CSVRAGLDTGELFF.

The J gene is TRBJ2-7, the V gene TRBV6-2 or TRBV6-3, with a tentative D call TRBD1 (7 bases). Germline CDR1 MNHEY, CDR2 SVGEGT. CDR3 size: 16 residues. The V end lost 6 bases, the J end lost 4 bases, and 22 bases lay between the germline ends. Here the CDR3 DNA reads TGTGCCAGCAGCCCCACCGGTGGAGGGGGCGGTTACGAGCAGTACTTC. Protein: CASSPTGGGGGYEQYF.

This clone showed up just a few times. This chain joins TRBV28 and TRBJ1-1, with D tentatively TRBD1 (6 bases). Trimming left V 6 bases short and J 4 bases short, with 21 bases between. The CDR3 is 16 amino acids. Germline CDR1 reads MDHEN; CDR2 reads SYDVKM. In DNA, the CDR3 is TGTGCCAGCAGCAGACCACAGGGCCGGGGGGGCACTGAAGCTTTCTTT. Amino acids: CASSRPQGRGGTEAFF.

This clone appeared a single time. This chain links TRBV29-1 with TRBJ2-1; the D gene is possibly TRBD1 (6 bases). CDR3 length: 13 amino acids. CDR1 SQVTM and CDR2 ANQGSEA come from the germline V gene. V lost 4 bases and J 0 bases, leaving 7 bases between the germline ends. The CDR3 loop reads CSVGQDSYNEQFF. DNA of the CDR3: TGCAGCGTTGGACAGGACTCCTACAATGAGCAGTTCTTC.

CDR3 sequence (DNA): TGTGCCAGCAGCTTAGGAGTTGGACTAGCGGGGGATACGCAGTATTTT. It specifies CASSLGVGLAGDTQYF. The chain carries TRBV7-2 and TRBJ2-3, with 12 bases fitting TRBD2. The germline V gene encodes CDR1 SGHTA and CDR2 FQGNSA. The CDR3 consists of 16 residues. The J segment lost 6 bases and the V segment lost 1 base, leaving 5 bases of the junction unmatched.

This chain connects TRBV6-5 to TRBJ2-5; D is uncertain. The length of the CDR3 is 14 residues. Deletions cut 2 bases from V and 1 base from J, with 8 bases between. Germline-derived CDR1 and CDR2 are MNHEY and SVGAGI. The CDR3 coding sequence is TGTGCCAGCAGTTACCTGAGAGCCCAAGAGACCCAGTACTTC. It encodes CASSYLRAQETQYF.